This T cell receptor (beta chain) originates from a study of cytomegalovirus exposure and HLA in healthy donors. The PCR ran on 60 Vbeta and 13 Jbeta primers. The repertoire was sequenced with immunoSEQ multiplex PCR; TCRdb's copy has only in-frame clones and lacks some. This sample carries 150,000 to 200,000 clones, roughly 77% of them seen once, and the ten largest clones take 1%. As concerns this clone: Its antigen is not known.

Findings of the study overall: Sequencing depth across donors, presence/absence analyses assumed, was roughly uniform. In vitro checks showed that three CMV-associated chains really do target CMV antigens. TRBV6-2, TRBV6-3 and some other V segments were excluded as indistinguishable.

Trimming shortened V by 3 bases and J by 0 bases, and 18 bases separated the two germline ends. The CDR3 loop spans 17 amino acids. Per the germline V gene, CDR1 is SGHTA and CDR2 is FQGNSA. The clonotype originates from a woman aged 45-65 years in good health and CMV-seropositive. Sequencing was done on a sample of PBMCs. V is TRBV7-2 and J is TRBJ2-7; D is possibly TRBD2 (6 bases). CDR3 residues: CASSLDRRGLSSYEQYF. The CDR3 nucleotides read TGTGCCAGCAGCTTGGATCGGCGGGGCCTGAGCTCCTACGAGCAGTACTTC.